This entry lists 28 T cell receptor beta chains sequenced from one sample in a study of cytomegalovirus exposure and HLA in healthy donors. Assay used: immunoSEQ multiplex PCR; TCRdb lists only in-frame clones, some missing. The sample contains 80,000 to 100,000 clones, about 83% of which appear only once. Material: PBMCs. The receptor set was obtained from a woman in her twenties or thirties in good health and CMV-seronegative.

The chain combines TRBV5-4 with TRBJ2-2; TRBD2 matches 11 bases. The V and J ends lost 4 bases and 3 bases, in that order; junction bases with no gene match: 2. Germline V gene data show CDR1 as SGHNT and CDR2 as YYREEE (reference sequence). CDR3 length equals 15 residues. CDR3 residues: CASSGTSGHTGELFF. CDR3 DNA sequence: TGTGCCAGCAGCGGGACTAGCGGCCACACCGGGGAGCTGTTTTTT.

V gene TRBV5-6 combines with J gene TRBJ1-4; 9 bases match TRBD1. The CDR3 has 15 amino acids. Per the germline V gene, CDR1 is SGHDT and CDR2 is YYEEEE. V lost 4 bases to trimming and J lost 7 bases; unmatched junction nucleotides: 8. DNA for the CDR3: TGTGCCAGCAGCAGACGACAGGGGGGAACTGAAAAACTGTTTTTT. Residues: CASSRRQGGTEKLFF. Combining the CDR3 with reference TRBV5-6 and TRBJ1-4 gives the whole variable domain DAGVTQSPTHLIKTRGQQVTLRCSPKSGHDTVSWYQQALGQGPQFIFQYYEEEERQRGNFPDRFSGHQFPNYSSELNVNALLLGDSALYLCASSRRQGGTEKLFFGSGTQLSVL.

CDR3 nucleotides: TGTGCCAGCAGTGACTCGTACTCTGGCTACACCTTC. This codes for CASSDSYSGYTF. The chain uses TRBV6-4 and TRBJ1-2; no clear D gene. The CDR3 contains 12 residues. The V and J ends lost 0 bases and 7 bases respectively, with 6 bases between them. From germline, CDR1 is MRHNA and CDR2 SNTAGT.

In its sample, this clone was seen a few times. The chain recombines TRBV5-6 with TRBJ2-5; 8 bases match TRBD1. CDR3 size: 16 residues. The J segment lost 4 bases and the V segment lost 4 bases, leaving 12 bases of the junction unmatched. From germline, CDR1 is SGHDT and CDR2 YYEEEE. CDR3 in DNA: TGTGCCAGCAGCCCTACGACAGGGGAGAGAGGAGAGACCCAGTACTTC. As protein: CASSPTTGERGETQYF.

The chain combines TRBV7-9 with TRBJ2-6; possibly TRBD1 for D (6 bases). The CDR3 loop spans 16 amino acids. V gave up 5 bases and J gave up 4 bases, with 15 bases separating them. Germline-derived CDR1 and CDR2 are SEHNR and FQNEAQ (reference sequence). In DNA, the CDR3 is TGTGCCAGCAGCGATAACGCCGGGACAGGGGCCAACGTCCTGACTTTC. Translated, it gives CASSDNAGTGANVLTF. The complete variable domain, with remaining parts taken from reference TRBV7-9 and TRBJ2-6, reads DTGVSQNPRHKITKRGQNVTFRCDPISEHNRLYWYRQTLGQGPEFLTYFQNEAQLEKSRLLSDRFSAERPKGSFSTLEIQRTEQGDSAMYLCASSDNAGTGANVLTFGAGSRLTVL.

Worth noting for this clone: Relative to the germline gene, one junction end is altered; a read error may explain this. The J gene is TRBJ1-1, the V gene TRBV10-3, with D uncertain. CDR1 ENHRY and CDR2 SYGVKD come from the germline V gene. CDR3 length: 11 residues. The CDR3 spells CAISENSEAFF. Written as DNA, the CDR3 is TGTGCCATCAGTGAGAACAGTGAAGCTTTCTTT.

V and J are TRBV4-3 and TRBJ2-7, with D perhaps matching TRBD2 (5 bases). This CDR3 region has 15 residues. From germline, CDR1 is LGHNA and CDR2 YSLEER. The V gene lost 5 bases and the J gene lost 1 base, with 15 bases spanning the gap. CDR3 sequence (DNA): TGCGCCAGCAGCTCCCTTGACGGGGAGTCCTACGAGCAGTACTTC. Amino acids: CASSSLDGESYEQYF.

The chain uses TRBV19 and TRBJ1-1, with D possibly TRBD1 on 6 matching bases. V lost 9 bases to trimming and J lost 2 bases, with 22 bases between them. There are 16 residues in the CDR3. CDR1 LNHDA and CDR2 SQIVND come from the germline V gene (reference sequence). The CDR3 protein is CASKLLSRGVNTEAFF. The CDR3 region has the DNA TGTGCCAGCAAACTCCTGTCCAGGGGAGTTAACACTGAAGCTTTCTTT.

The chain employs TRBV13 and TRBJ2-7; 11 positions match TRBD1. This CDR3 region has 15 residues. V shed 5 bases, J shed 4 bases, and the junction held 7 bases outside the gene matches. In germline, CDR1 is PRHDT, CDR2 FYEKMQ (reference sequence). In DNA, the CDR3 is TGTGCCAGCAGCATGACCGGGACAGGGGGTTACGAGCAGTACTTC. This gives the protein CASSMTGTGGYEQYF. Full variable domain (outside the CDR3, taken from reference TRBV13 and TRBJ2-7): AAGVIQSPRHLIKEKRETATLKCYPIPRHDTVYWYQQGPGQDPQFLISFYEKMQSDKGSIPDRFSAQQFSDYHSELNMSSLELGDSALYFCASSMTGTGGYEQYFGPGTRLTVT.

This chain connects TRBV27 to TRBJ2-3; 7 bases match TRBD1. V gave up 5 bases and J gave up 2 bases; unmatched junction bases: 4. The CDR3 extends over 14 amino acids. Germline values: CDR1 MNHEY, CDR2 SMNVEV (reference sequence). DNA for the CDR3: TGTGCCAGCAGTCGGGACAGATCCACAGATACGCAGTATTTT. It is translated as CASSRDRSTDTQYF.

The V and J genes are TRBV18 and TRBJ2-7, with 8 bases lining up with TRBD2. The CDR3 consists of 16 residues. V trimming: 2 bases; J trimming: 4 bases; junction bases outside the gene matches: 10. Germline CDR1 KGHSH, CDR2 LQKENI. This chain's CDR3 is CASSPGPLAAIYEQYF. The CDR3 DNA reads TGTGCCAGCTCACCAGGCCCACTAGCGGCGATATACGAGCAGTACTTC.

The rearrangement uses TRBV4-2 and TRBJ2-1, with a weak D call TRBD2 (6 bases). The CDR3 is made up of 15 amino acids. Germline CDR1 is LGHNA and CDR2 is YNFKEQ. Trimming pared 3 bases from V and 6 bases from J, leaving 15 bases between. The DNA for the CDR3 is TGTGCCAGCAGCCACGGGACTGCCCGGGGCAATGAGCAGTTCTTC. Translation: CASSHGTARGNEQFF.

The chain carries TRBV7-9 and TRBJ2-1; 10 positions match TRBD1. V trimming: 6 bases; J trimming: 8 bases; junction bases outside the gene matches: 7. This CDR3 has 14 residues. The germline V gene encodes CDR1 SEHNR and CDR2 FQNEAQ (reference sequence). The CDR3 nucleotides read TGTGCCAGCAGAACTTCGGGACAGGGGTATGAGCAGTTCTTC. It is translated as CASRTSGQGYEQFF.

V gene TRBV5-4 combines with J gene TRBJ2-1, with TRBD2 matching 8 bases. CDR3 length equals 14 residues. Germline V CDR1 and CDR2: SGHNT, YYREEE (reference sequence). Germline trimming cut 4 bases from V and 5 bases from J; bases unmatched to any gene: 5. The CDR3 DNA reads as TGTGCCAGCAGCCGGGGGGGGACCGACAATGAGCAGTTCTTC. Its protein is CASSRGGTDNEQFF.

The genes are TRBV5-6 and TRBJ2-5; D not resolved. CDR1 is SGHDT, CDR2 YYEEEE, per germline. V dropped 0 bases and J dropped 4 bases, with 7 bases sitting between them. The CDR3 is made up of 13 amino acids. The CDR3 loop is CASSLGGGETQYF. Written as DNA, the CDR3 is TGTGCCAGCAGCTTGGGAGGCGGAGAGACCCAGTACTTC.

The genes are TRBV9 and TRBJ2-3, with 8 bases lining up with TRBD1. Trimming took 2 bases from V and 2 from J; bases not matched to a gene: 10. Looked up from germline, CDR1 is SGDLS and CDR2 is YYNGEE. The CDR3 has 17 amino acids. This CDR3 is CASSVSLDRAYTDTQYF. The DNA of the CDR3 is TGTGCCAGCAGCGTGAGCCTGGACAGGGCTTACACAGATACGCAGTATTTT.

The chain uses TRBV2 and TRBJ2-7, with 11 positions matching TRBD1. Unmatched junction bases numbered 1, after V lost 8 bases and J lost 4 bases. The CDR3 consists of 12 residues. Per germline, CDR1 SNHLY and CDR2 FYNNEI. The CDR3 region is CASRDRGYEQYF. CDR3 DNA: TGTGCCAGCCGGGACAGGGGGTACGAGCAGTACTTC.

This clone was detected a few times. The genes are TRBV7-9 and TRBJ1-2; D is undetermined. From germline, CDR1 is SEHNR and CDR2 FQNEAQ (reference sequence). Deletions cut 6 bases from V and 3 bases from J, with 14 bases between. The CDR3 spans 14 residues. The CDR3: CASSPDGGYYGYTF. The CDR3 nucleotides read TGTGCCAGCAGTCCGGACGGAGGATACTATGGCTACACCTTC.

The chain carries TRBV14 and TRBJ2-2; TRBD2 aligns across 7 bases. The CDR3 spans 18 residues. The J segment lost 5 bases and the V segment lost 1 base, leaving 13 bases of the junction unmatched. Germline-derived CDR1 and CDR2 are SGHDN and FVKESK. CDR3 region: CASSQGVAWGGRTGELFF. CDR3 DNA: TGTGCCAGCAGCCAAGGTGTTGCCTGGGGAGGGAGAACCGGGGAGCTGTTTTTT.

The rearrangement links TRBV28 to TRBJ2-5; D gene unclear. The CDR3 contains 11 residues. V was cut by 6 bases and J by 5 bases, with 7 bases left in between. Germline lookup yields CDR1 MDHEN and CDR2 SYDVKM. DNA for the CDR3: TGTGCCAGCAGGACAAGGGAGACCCAGTACTTC. Protein: CASRTRETQYF.

The rearrangement joins TRBV2 to TRBJ1-2; a possible D gene is TRBD1 (5 bases). The germline V gene has CDR1 SNHLY and CDR2 FYNNEI. Trimming left V 1 base short and J 2 bases short, with 8 bases between. CDR3 size: 14 residues. The CDR3 DNA sequence: TGTGCCAGCAGTGAAGTTAGGGGCAACTATGGCTACACCTTC. This sequence encodes CASSEVRGNYGYTF.

The V call is TRBV5-6, the J call TRBJ1-1, with D possibly being TRBD1 (6 bases). The V end lost 4 bases, the J end lost 0 bases, and 19 bases lay between the germline ends. The CDR3 sequence is 17 residues long. Germline CDR1 and CDR2: SGHDT and YYEEEE. The CDR3, as DNA: TGTGCCAGCAGCCGCGCGGGGGGCCCCATCATGAACACTGAAGCTTTCTTT. It yields the protein CASSRAGGPIMNTEAFF.

The chain uses TRBV4-2 and TRBJ1-1; maybe TRBD1 (6 bases). Germline CDR1 and CDR2: LGHNA and YNFKEQ. The length of the CDR3 is 17 residues. V lost 0 bases, J lost 0 bases, and 14 bases lay in between. The CDR3 reads CASSQDRGTTMNTEAFF. The CDR3 DNA is TGTGCCAGCAGCCAAGATCGAGGGACAACTATGAACACTGAAGCTTTCTTT.

The chain carries TRBV5-1 and TRBJ2-2; 10 bases are a match to TRBD2. Per the germline V gene, CDR1 is SGHRS and CDR2 is YFSETQ. V trimming: 5 bases; J trimming: 3 bases; junction bases outside the gene matches: 1. The CDR3 consists of 14 residues. CDR3 DNA: TGCGCCAGCAGAAGCGGGGGGGACACCGGGGAGCTGTTTTTT. It specifies CASRSGGDTGELFF.

The chain employs TRBV28 and TRBJ2-2; D remains unclear. The germline V gene encodes CDR1 MDHEN and CDR2 SYDVKM. The CDR3 is 12 residues long. Trimming removed 8 bases at V and 3 bases at J, with 7 bases between. The CDR3 sequence is CASEPHTGELFF. CDR3 sequence (DNA): TGTGCCAGCGAGCCGCACACCGGGGAGCTGTTTTTT.

As DNA, the CDR3 is TGTGCCAGTAGTATCCCCAGACAGAGTATGAATCAGCCCCAGCATTTT. Protein product: CASSIPRQSMNQPQHF. This chain links TRBV19 with TRBJ1-5; a weak D match, TRBD1 (5 bases). The ends were cut back, 3 bases at V and 4 bases at J, with 16 bases in the middle. Germline V lookup: CDR1 LNHDA, CDR2 SQIVND (reference sequence). The CDR3 runs 16 residues.

The genes are TRBV5-1 and TRBJ2-6, with 7 bases matching TRBD1. CDR1 is SGHRS, CDR2 YFSETQ, per germline. The CDR3 is 15 residues long. J was trimmed by 2 bases and V by 4 bases; bases with no gene match: 3. The CDR3 loop reads CASSQTGAGANVLTF. The CDR3 DNA reads TGCGCCAGCAGCCAAACAGGGGCTGGGGCCAACGTCCTGACTTTC.

The V call is TRBV4-1, the J call TRBJ2-7; 10 positions agree with TRBD1. CDR3 length equals 16 residues. Germline values: CDR1 MGHRA, CDR2 YSYEKL. Trimming took 1 base from V and 6 from J; bases not matched to a gene: 9. In DNA, the CDR3 is TGCGCCAGCAGCCAAGGCTTGGGGACAGGGGAGGGCGAGCAGTACTTC. It yields the protein CASSQGLGTGEGEQYF.